The sequence of this T cell receptor beta chain was determined in a study of T-cell reconstitution after alpha-beta-depleted transplantation in children. Study-wide results and limits: T-cell numbers and diversity, one year after transplant, stemmed largely from T cells that were newly produced. Surviving recipient T cells and thymic progenitors accounted for the high day-60 TCRbeta diversity observed in some patients. Several hundred expanded graft clones reportedly were the source of alpha-beta T cells about two months after transplant.

TCRbeta library preparation incorporated unique molecular identifiers. TCRdb used MiXCR to reprocess the PCR reads, holding one entry per CDR3 protein. Here the sample spans 250,000 to 300,000 distinct CDR3 sequences, 10% being singletons. J gave up 7 bases and V 3 bases, and 9 bases lay outside the gene matches. This CDR3 spans 16 amino acids. From germline, CDR1 is LNHNV and CDR2 YYDKDF (reference sequence). Ten or more counts support this clonotype. The antigen is not known. V and J are TRBV15 and TRBJ2-1; 10 bases map to TRBD1. The specimen was PBMCs, collected before TCRalphabeta/CD19-depleted stem cell transplant. The receptor comes from a boy younger than two with acute myeloid leukemia, due to receive a stem cell transplant. The CDR3 loop is CATSSDRDRGWNEQFF. CDR3 bases: TGTGCCACCAGCAGTGACAGGGACAGGGGATGGAATGAGCAGTTCTTC.